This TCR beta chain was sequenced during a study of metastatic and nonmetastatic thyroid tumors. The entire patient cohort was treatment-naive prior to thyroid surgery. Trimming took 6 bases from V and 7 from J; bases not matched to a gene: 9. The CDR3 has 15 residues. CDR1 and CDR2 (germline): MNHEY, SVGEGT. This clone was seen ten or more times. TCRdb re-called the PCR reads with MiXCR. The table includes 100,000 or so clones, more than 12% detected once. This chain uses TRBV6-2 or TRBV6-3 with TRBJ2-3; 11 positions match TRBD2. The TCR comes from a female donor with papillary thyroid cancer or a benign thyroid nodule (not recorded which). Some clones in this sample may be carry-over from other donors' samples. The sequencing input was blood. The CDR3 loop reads CASSAGLAGGNTQYF. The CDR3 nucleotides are TGTGCCAGCAGCGCAGGACTAGCGGGCGGAAATACGCAGTATTTT.